This record looks at one T cell receptor beta chain sequence and its context. Sequencing used immunoSEQ multiplex PCR; TCRdb keeps in-frame clones, though not all of them. This sample has 20,000 to 25,000 clones, with approximately 71% found just once. Healthy controls were blood donor buffy coats. The data belong to a study of STAT5B mutations in CD4+ large granular lymphocyte leukemia. The CDR3 runs 12 residues. Germline-derived CDR1 and CDR2 are MNHNY and SVGAGI (reference sequence). V shed 0 bases and J shed 3 bases, with 2 bases lying between them. V gene TRBV6-6 combines with J gene TRBJ1-2, with D unclear. Sequencing input: CD4+ T cells from blood buffy coats. The clonotype comes from a human donor in good health. CDR3 in DNA: TGTGCCAGCAGTTACTCATACTATGGCTACACCTTC. The encoded protein is CASSYSYYGYTF.